A single sample is the source of the 4 T cell receptor beta chains below, sequenced in a study of Graves' ophthalmopathy and Graves' hyperthyroidism. From RNA, the CDR3 regions of TCR beta chains were amplified and sequenced. Following a first-round RT-PCR that used HTBI primers, a second-round multiplex PCR was carried out. TCRdb reanalysed the multiplex PCR reads using MiXCR and keeps one entry per CDR3 protein. The table includes over a million distinct CDR3 sequences, less than 45% detected once. The specimen sequenced was peripheral blood or thyroid tissue (not recorded which). The receptors derive from an adult man with Graves' hyperthyroidism.

This clonotype was recorded many times. This chain connects TRBV7-9 to TRBJ1-2; 8 nucleotides match TRBD1. The CDR3 sequence is 13 residues long. CDR1 and CDR2 (germline): SEHNR, FQNEAQ (reference sequence). The ends lost 5 bases at V and 4 bases at J; junction bases unmatched: 3. The CDR3, as DNA: TGTGCCAGCAGCACCGACAGGGGCTATGGCTACACCTTC. Protein: CASSTDRGYGYTF.

In the case of this clonotype: The CDR3 ends on some other residue instead of the conserved phenylalanine or tryptophan, so this is likely a read error. The rearrangement links TRBV5-6 to TRBJ1-4; tentative D call: TRBD1 (6 bases). Germline CDR1 SGHDT, CDR2 YYEEEE. The CDR3 loop spans 15 amino acids. V gave up 1 base and J gave up 8 bases, with 15 bases separating them. CDR3 amino acids: CASSLYGQSMEKLFI. The CDR3 nucleotides are TGTGCCAGCAGCTTGTATGGACAGTCGATGGAAAAACTGTTTATT.

The chain has TRBV20-1 and TRBJ1-4; 7 bases fit TRBD1. CDR3 length: 15 amino acids. J was trimmed by 8 bases and V by 0 bases; bases with no gene match: 9. The germline CDR1 and CDR2 sequences are DFQATT and SNEGSKA (reference sequence). CDR3 coding DNA: TGCAGTGCTAGAGATTTCGACAGGGTAGGGGAAAAACTGTTTTTT. It translates to CSARDFDRVGEKLFF.

The table lists this clonotype with a few counts. A much larger clone lies one base from this, so it may be a read error. The chain joins TRBV19 to TRBJ1-5; the D is unclear. Germline values: CDR1 LNHDA, CDR2 SQIVND (reference sequence). The CDR3 extends over 12 amino acids. CDR3 DNA sequence: TGTGCCAGCGGTCCGGGCAAGCAGCCCCAGCATTTT. Protein product: CASGPGKQPQHF.